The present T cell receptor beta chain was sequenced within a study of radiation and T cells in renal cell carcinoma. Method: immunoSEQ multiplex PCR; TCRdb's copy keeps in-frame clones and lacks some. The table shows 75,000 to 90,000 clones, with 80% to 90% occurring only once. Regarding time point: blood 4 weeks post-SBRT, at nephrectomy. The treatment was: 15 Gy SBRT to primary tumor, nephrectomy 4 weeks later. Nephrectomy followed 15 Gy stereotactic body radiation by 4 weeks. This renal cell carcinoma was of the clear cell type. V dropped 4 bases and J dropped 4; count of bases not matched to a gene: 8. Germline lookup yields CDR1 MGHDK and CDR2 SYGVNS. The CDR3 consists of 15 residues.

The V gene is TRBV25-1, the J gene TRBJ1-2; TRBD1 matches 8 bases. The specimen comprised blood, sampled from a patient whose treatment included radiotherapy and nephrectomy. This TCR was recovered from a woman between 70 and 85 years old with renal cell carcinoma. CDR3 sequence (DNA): TGTGCCAGCAGTGGTCGACAGGGGACCTCCTATGGCTACACCTTC. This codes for CASSGRQGTSYGYTF.